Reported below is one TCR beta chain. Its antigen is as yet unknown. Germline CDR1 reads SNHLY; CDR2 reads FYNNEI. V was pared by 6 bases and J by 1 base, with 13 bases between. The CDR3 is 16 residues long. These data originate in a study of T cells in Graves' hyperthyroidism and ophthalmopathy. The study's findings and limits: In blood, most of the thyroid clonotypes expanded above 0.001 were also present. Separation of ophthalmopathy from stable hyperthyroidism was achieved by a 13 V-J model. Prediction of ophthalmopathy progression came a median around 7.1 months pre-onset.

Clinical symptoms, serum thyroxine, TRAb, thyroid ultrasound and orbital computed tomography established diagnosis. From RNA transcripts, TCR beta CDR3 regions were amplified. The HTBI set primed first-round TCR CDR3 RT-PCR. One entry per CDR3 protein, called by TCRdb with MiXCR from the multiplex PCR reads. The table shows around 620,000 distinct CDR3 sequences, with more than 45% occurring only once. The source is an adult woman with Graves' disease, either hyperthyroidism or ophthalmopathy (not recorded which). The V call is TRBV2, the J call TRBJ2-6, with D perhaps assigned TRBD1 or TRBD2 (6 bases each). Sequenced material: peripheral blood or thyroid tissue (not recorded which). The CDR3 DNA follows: TGTGCCAGCAGGTGGGGGGCGCCTTCTGGGGCCAACGTCCTGACTTTC. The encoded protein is CASRWGAPSGANVLTF.